The 5 T cell receptor beta chains listed next were all sequenced from one sample in a study of cytomegalovirus exposure and HLA in healthy donors (dated by TCRdb to the late 2010s). Library construction relied on the immunoSEQ multiplex PCR assay. What TCRdb holds here is the immuneACCESS table cut down to in-frame rearrangements. Part of the clones is not present; checked against another copy, under half of the missing clones reflect an unresolved V gene, and the others are unexplained. The sample profile shows approximately 270,000 clones; just over 85% of them were found once. Around 1% of the sample is in the top ten clones. Sequenced material: PBMCs. The receptors shown here come from a woman aged 18-29 years in good health and CMV-seronegative.

This clone was counted at least ten times. The chain has TRBV5-1 and TRBJ2-1, with 9 bases fitting TRBD2. Unmatched junction bases numbered 5, after V lost 1 base and J lost 0 bases. The CDR3 has 17 residues. Germline CDR1 SGHRS, CDR2 YFSETQ. In nucleotides, the CDR3 is TGCGCCAGCAGCTTGAGCGGGAGGCCAACCTCCTACAATGAGCAGTTCTTC. It encodes CASSLSGRPTSYNEQFF.

The V and J genes are TRBV29-1 and TRBJ1-1; D gene ambiguous. The germline V gene has CDR1 SQVTM and CDR2 ANQGSEA. This CDR3 is built from 12 residues. The V end lost 7 bases, the J end lost 11 bases, and 20 bases lay between the germline ends. In DNA, the CDR3 is TGCAGCGCGGGGAGTGTACGGAAATCCGCTTTCTTT. This encodes CSAGSVRKSAFF.

The chain has TRBV19 and TRBJ2-3; D gene unclear. In germline, CDR1 is LNHDA, CDR2 SQIVND (reference sequence). V lost 4 bases, J lost 1 base, and 15 bases lay in between. The CDR3 has 16 amino acids. CDR3 DNA: TGTGCCAGTAGTAAGGTTGAAACTAAGGGCACAGATACGCAGTATTTT. Its translation: CASSKVETKGTDTQYF.

The genes are TRBV2 and TRBJ1-5, with D unresolved. V lost 6 bases and J lost 0, with 15 bases in between. CDR3 length equals 16 residues. Germline V gene lookup returns CDR1 SNHLY and CDR2 FYNNEI. CDR3 DNA: TGTGCCAGCAGGGGTCCGGGATCTAATAGCAATCAGCCCCAGCATTTT. Translation: CASRGPGSNSNQPQHF.

This chain uses TRBV29-1 with TRBJ2-1, with D perhaps matching TRBD2 (7 bases). This CDR3 spans 14 amino acids. Germline V gene lookup returns CDR1 SQVTM and CDR2 ANQGSEA. V shed 6 bases and J shed 12 bases, with 24 bases lying between them. The CDR3 region is CSVRPQERGGGQFF. In DNA, the CDR3 is TGCAGCGTCAGACCCCAGGAGAGGGGGGGTGGGCAGTTCTTC.